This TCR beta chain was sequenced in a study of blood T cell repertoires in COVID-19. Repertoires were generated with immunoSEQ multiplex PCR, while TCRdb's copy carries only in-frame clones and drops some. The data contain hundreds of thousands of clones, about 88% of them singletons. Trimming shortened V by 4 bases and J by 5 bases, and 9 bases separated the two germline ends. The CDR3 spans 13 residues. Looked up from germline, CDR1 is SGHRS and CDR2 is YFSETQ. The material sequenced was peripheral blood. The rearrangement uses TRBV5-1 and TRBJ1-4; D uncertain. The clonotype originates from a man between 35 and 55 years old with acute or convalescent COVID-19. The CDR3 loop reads CASSRVENEKLFF. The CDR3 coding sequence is TGCGCCAGCAGCCGGGTCGAAAATGAAAAACTGTTTTTT.